This T cell receptor beta chain was obtained from a study of PD-1 blockade in classical Hodgkin lymphoma. Repertoires were generated with immunoSEQ multiplex PCR, while TCRdb's copy carries only in-frame clones and drops some. In the table there are tens of thousands of clones, around 90% of which are singletons. Study-wide results and limits: Exclusion covered patients beginning nivolumab under 1 year post-ASCT. Compared with baseline, CD4+ but not CD8+ TCR diversity had risen significantly by C4D1. According to reports, newly diagnosed patients had lower baseline TCR diversity than healthy donors, and relapsed/refractory patients had lower baseline TCR diversity still.

Concerning this clone itself: As yet, its antigen is unknown.

Each patient's relapse followed autologous stem cell transplantation, and brentuximab vedotin exposure varied. V was clipped by 2 bases and J by 4 bases, with 13 bases between them. This CDR3 has 15 residues. Germline V gene sequence: CDR1 SGDLS, CDR2 YYNGEE. This rearrangement joins TRBV9 to TRBJ1-3, with a weak D call TRBD1 (6 bases). Sequencing was performed on peripheral blood mononuclear cells (PBMCs), taken before the second cycle of nivolumab. This sequence originates from a human donor with classical Hodgkin lymphoma. Here the CDR3 DNA reads TGTGCCAGCAGCGTGACAGGCGCCAGGGGAAACACCATATATTTT. Its protein is CASSVTGARGNTIYF.